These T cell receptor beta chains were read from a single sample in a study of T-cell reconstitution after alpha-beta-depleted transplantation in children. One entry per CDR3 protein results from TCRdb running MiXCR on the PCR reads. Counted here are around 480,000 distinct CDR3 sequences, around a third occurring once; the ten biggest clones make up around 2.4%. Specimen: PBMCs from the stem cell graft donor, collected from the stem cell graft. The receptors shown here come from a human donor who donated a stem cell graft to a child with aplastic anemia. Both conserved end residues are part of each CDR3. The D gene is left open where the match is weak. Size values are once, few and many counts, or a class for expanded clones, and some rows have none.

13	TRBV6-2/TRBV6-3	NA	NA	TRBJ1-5	CASTAALNQPQHF	TGTGCCAGCACGGCAGCCCTGAATCAGCCCCAGCATTTT
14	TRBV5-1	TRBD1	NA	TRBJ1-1	CASSWGTAGAEAFF	TGCGCCAGCAGCTGGGGGACAGCCGGTGCGGAAGCTTTCTTT
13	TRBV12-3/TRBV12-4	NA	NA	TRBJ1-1	CASSLKGESEAFF	TGTGCCAGCAGTCTTAAAGGGGAATCTGAAGCTTTCTTT
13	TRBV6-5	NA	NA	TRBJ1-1	CASSYLTRREAFF	TGTGCCAGCAGTTACCTGACCCGGCGAGAAGCTTTCTTT
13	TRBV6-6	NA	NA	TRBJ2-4	CASSYGAKNIQYF	TGTGCCAGCAGTTACGGGGCCAAAAACATTCAGTACTTC
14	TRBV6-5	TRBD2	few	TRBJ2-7	CASISSGRGPEQYF	TGTGCCAGCATTTCGAGCGGGAGAGGGCCCGAGCAGTACTTC
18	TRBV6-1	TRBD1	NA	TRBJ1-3	CASRNRDSLLRSGNTIYF	TGTGCCAGCAGAAACCGGGACAGTCTTCTTAGGTCCGGAAACACCATATATTTT
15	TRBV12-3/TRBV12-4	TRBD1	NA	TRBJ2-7	CASSPPGQTSYEQYF	TGTGCCAGCAGTCCTCCGGGACAGACTTCCTACGAGCAGTACTTC
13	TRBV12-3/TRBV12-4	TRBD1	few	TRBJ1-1	CASRQGADTEAFF	TGTGCCAGCAGACAGGGGGCGGACACTGAAGCTTTCTTT
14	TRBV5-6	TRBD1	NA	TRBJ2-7	CASSTGTGGSEQYF	TGTGCCAGCAGCACAGGGACAGGGGGAAGCGAGCAGTACTTC
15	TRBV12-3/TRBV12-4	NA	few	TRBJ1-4	CASSLRGGTNEKLFF	TGTGCCAGCAGTCTACGGGGGGGAACTAATGAAAAACTGTTTTTT
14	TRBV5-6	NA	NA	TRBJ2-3	CASSFRRGTDTQYF	TGTGCCAGCAGCTTTCGGCGGGGCACAGATACGCAGTATTTT
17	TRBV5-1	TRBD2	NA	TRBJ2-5	CASSPGASLAGEETQYF	TGCGCCAGCAGCCCCGGAGCCTCACTAGCGGGAGAAGAGACCCAGTACTTC
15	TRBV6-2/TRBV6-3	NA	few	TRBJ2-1	CASKPGPSSYNEQFF	TGTGCCAGCAAGCCAGGGCCTAGCTCCTACAATGAGCAGTTCTTC
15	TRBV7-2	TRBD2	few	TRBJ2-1	CASSLQREGRNEQFF	TGTGCCAGCAGCCTCCAGCGGGAGGGTAGGAATGAGCAGTTCTTC
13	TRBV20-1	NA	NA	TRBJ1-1	CSARASLNTEAFF	TGCAGTGCTAGAGCTTCCTTGAACACTGAAGCTTTCTTT
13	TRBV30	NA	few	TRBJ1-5	CACGVSSNQPQHF	TGTGCCTGCGGTGTTTCGAGCAATCAGCCCCAGCATTTT
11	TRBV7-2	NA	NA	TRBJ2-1	CASSLVFEQFF	TGTGCCAGCAGCTTAGTTTTTGAGCAGTTCTTC
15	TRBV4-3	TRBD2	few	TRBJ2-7	CASSQELAGGYEQYF	TGCGCCAGCAGCCAAGAACTAGCGGGAGGCTACGAGCAGTACTTC
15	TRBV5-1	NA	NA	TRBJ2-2	CASSVRDQNTGELFF	TGCGCCAGCAGTGTACGGGACCAGAACACCGGGGAGCTGTTTTTT
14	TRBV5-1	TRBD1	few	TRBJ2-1	CASSEDRVYNEQFF	TGCGCCAGCAGCGAGGACAGGGTCTACAATGAGCAGTTCTTC
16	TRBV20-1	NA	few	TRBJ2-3	CSASDPGRRITDTQYF	TGCAGTGCTAGCGACCCGGGACGCCGGATCACAGATACGCAGTATTTT
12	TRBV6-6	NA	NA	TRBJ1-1	CASSYSGGENFF	TGTGCCAGCAGTTACTCGGGAGGGGAAAATTTCTTT
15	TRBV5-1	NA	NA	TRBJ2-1	CASSLSSPGYNEQFF	TGCGCCAGCAGCTTGAGTAGTCCCGGGTACAATGAGCAGTTCTTC
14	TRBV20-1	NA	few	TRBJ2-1	CSVQPMSSYNEQFF	TGCAGTGTTCAGCCAATGAGCTCCTACAATGAGCAGTTCTTC
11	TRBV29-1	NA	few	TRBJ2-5	CSVDHYSAQYF	TGCAGCGTTGACCACTATTCGGCCCAGTACTTC
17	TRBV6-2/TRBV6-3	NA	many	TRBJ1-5	CASTESAFQRNNQPQHF	TGTGCCAGCACCGAGTCGGCGTTTCAGAGGAATAATCAGCCCCAGCATTTT
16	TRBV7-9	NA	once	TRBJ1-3	CASNYRDTDPGNTIYF	TGTGCCAGCAACTACCGGGACACGGATCCTGGAAACACCATATATTTT
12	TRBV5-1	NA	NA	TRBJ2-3	CASSYVTDTQYF	TGCGCCAGCAGCTATGTCACAGATACGCAGTATTTT
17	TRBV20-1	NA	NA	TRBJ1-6	CSASLIQGRGFNSPLHF	TGCAGTGCTAGTTTAATCCAGGGACGGGGGTTTAATTCACCCCTCCACTTT
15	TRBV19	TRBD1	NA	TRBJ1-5	CASSNGGQGYQPQHF	TGTGCCAGTAGCAATGGGGGACAGGGGTATCAGCCCCAGCATTTT
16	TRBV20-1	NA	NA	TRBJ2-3	CSARSLWSAITDTQYF	TGCAGTGCTAGAAGTTTATGGAGCGCCATCACAGATACGCAGTATTTT
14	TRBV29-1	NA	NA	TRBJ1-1	CSVCLSQGGTEAFF	TGCAGCGTTTGTTTGTCGCAGGGTGGCACTGAAGCTTTCTTT
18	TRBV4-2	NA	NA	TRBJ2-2	CASSPPPGAGSPAGELFF	TGTGCCAGCAGCCCCCCTCCGGGGGCGGGGTCCCCGGCCGGGGAGCTGTTTTTT
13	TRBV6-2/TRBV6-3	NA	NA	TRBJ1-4	CASSYRRTEKLFF	TGTGCCAGCAGTTACCGCCGGACAGAAAAACTGTTTTTT
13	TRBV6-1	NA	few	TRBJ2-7	CASTDGRAYEQYF	TGTGCCAGTACTGATGGCAGGGCCTACGAGCAGTACTTC
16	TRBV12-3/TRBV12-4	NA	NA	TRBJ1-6	CASRPRSGGQGAPLHF	TGTGCCAGCAGACCCCGGAGCGGGGGGCAAGGGGCACCCCTCCACTTT
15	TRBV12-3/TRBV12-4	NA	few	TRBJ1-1	CAILAPRGPNTEAFF	TGTGCCATTCTCGCTCCCCGGGGCCCGAACACTGAAGCTTTCTTT
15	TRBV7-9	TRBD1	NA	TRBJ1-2	CASSPSRDRGSGYTF	TGTGCCAGCAGCCCGAGTCGCGACAGGGGTTCTGGCTACACCTTC
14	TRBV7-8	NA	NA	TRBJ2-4	CASSPAARANIQYF	TGTGCCAGCAGCCCAGCAGCCCGGGCAAACATTCAGTACTTC
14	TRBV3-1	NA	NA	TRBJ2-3	CASSSRQASDTQYF	TGTGCCAGCAGCTCCCGACAGGCATCAGATACGCAGTATTTT
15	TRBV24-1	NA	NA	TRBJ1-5	CATSDARSPNQPQHF	TGTGCCACCAGTGACGCCAGAAGCCCCAATCAGCCCCAGCATTTT